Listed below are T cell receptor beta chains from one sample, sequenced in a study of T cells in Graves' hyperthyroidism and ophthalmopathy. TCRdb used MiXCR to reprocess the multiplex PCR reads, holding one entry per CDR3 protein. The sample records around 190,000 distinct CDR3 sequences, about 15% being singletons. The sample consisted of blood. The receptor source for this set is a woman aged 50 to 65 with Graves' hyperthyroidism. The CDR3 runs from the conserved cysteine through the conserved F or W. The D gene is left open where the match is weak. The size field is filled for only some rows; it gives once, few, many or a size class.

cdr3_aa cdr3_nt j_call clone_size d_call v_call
CSALSGRATEQFF TGCAGCGCTCTTAGCGGGAGGGCCACTGAGCAGTTCTTC TRBJ2-1 NA TRBD2 TRBV29-1
CASSSETGVTDTQYF TGCGCCAGCAGCTCGGAGACAGGGGTCACAGATACGCAGTATTTT TRBJ2-3 NA TRBD1 TRBV5-1
CASSQDGLDETQYF TGCGCCAGCAGCCAAGACGGGCTAGATGAGACCCAGTACTTC TRBJ2-5 few NA TRBV4-1
CASREGGGTDTQYF TGTGCCAGCAGGGAGGGCGGGGGCACAGATACGCAGTATTTT TRBJ2-3 many NA TRBV2
CASSLGTSGSVYNEQFF TGCGCCAGCAGCTTGGGGACTAGCGGGAGTGTTTACAATGAGCAGTTCTTC TRBJ2-1 NA TRBD2 TRBV5-1
CASSLSNGHANEQFF TGTGCCAGCAGTTTATCGAACGGGCACGCCAATGAGCAGTTCTTC TRBJ2-1 many NA TRBV27
CASSLAAGRPGSGTDTQYF TGTGCCAGCAGCTTAGCTGCGGGGAGACCCGGGTCCGGCACAGATACGCAGTATTTT TRBJ2-3 few NA TRBV7-9
CASSLFPRQGSSTDTQYF TGTGCCAGCAGCTTATTCCCACGACAGGGGTCCAGCACAGATACGCAGTATTTT TRBJ2-3 NA TRBD1 TRBV7-8
CASSLLVNYGYTF TGTGCCAGCAGTTTACTGGTTAACTATGGCTACACCTTC TRBJ1-2 many NA TRBV12-3/TRBV12-4
CASSTRDRDTGELFF TGTGCCAGTAGTACCAGGGACAGGGACACCGGGGAGCTGTTTTTT TRBJ2-2 NA TRBD1 TRBV19
CASRDPERVNTEAFF TGTGCCAGCAGGGACCCAGAACGCGTGAACACTGAAGCTTTCTTT TRBJ1-1 many NA TRBV5-4
CSAFNAARLREGNEQFF TGCAGTGCCTTTAACGCTGCCCGACTCCGGGAGGGCAATGAGCAGTTCTTC TRBJ2-1 many TRBD2 TRBV20-1
CASSESQLVGNSPLHF TGTGCCAGCAGTGAATCCCAGCTCGTCGGGAATTCACCCCTCCACTTT TRBJ1-6 many NA TRBV2
CASCKDRENYGYTF TGTGCCAGCTGTAAGGACAGGGAAAACTATGGCTACACCTTC TRBJ1-2 many TRBD1 TRBV7-9
CASSYSSTSGNTIYF TGTGCCAGCAGTTACTCGAGTACCTCTGGAAACACCATATATTTT TRBJ1-3 many NA TRBV6-2/TRBV6-3
CAISPGGYEQYF TGTGCCATCAGCCCAGGTGGCTACGAGCAGTACTTC TRBJ2-7 many NA TRBV10-3
CASSPSGGAGVFEQYF TGTGCCAGCAGCCCCTCGGGGGGAGCGGGAGTTTTCGAGCAGTACTTC TRBJ2-7 many TRBD2 TRBV7-6
CASSRGDSPLHF TGTGCCAGCAGCCGTGGGGATTCACCCCTCCACTTT TRBJ1-6 NA NA TRBV12-3/TRBV12-4
CASSGTLPYEQYF TGTGCCAGCAGTGGAACACTCCCCTACGAGCAGTACTTC TRBJ2-7 few NA TRBV6-1
CATSDRDNYNEQFF TGTGCCACCAGCGATCGGGACAACTACAATGAGCAGTTCTTC TRBJ2-1 NA NA TRBV24-1
CAITDSKSTDTQYF TGTGCCATCACGGACTCGAAAAGCACAGATACGCAGTATTTT TRBJ2-3 few NA TRBV10-3
CSAAGRGFSGRGLETQYF TGCAGTGCTGCCGGGAGGGGTTTTAGCGGGAGGGGGCTAGAGACCCAGTACTTC TRBJ2-5 many TRBD2 TRBV20-1
CASGLTRIEQFF TGTGCTAGTGGTTTAACCCGAATTGAGCAGTTCTTC TRBJ2-1 few NA TRBV12-5
CASSLQGTSHNEQFF TGTGCCAGCAGCTTGCAGGGAACCTCTCACAATGAGCAGTTCTTC TRBJ2-1 many NA TRBV7-6
CASSQDRHLTTQYF TGTGCCAGCAGCCAAGATCGACATCTCACTACGCAGTATTTT TRBJ2-3 many NA TRBV3-1
CASSQSGRVGELFF TGTGCCAGCAGCCAGAGCGGGAGGGTCGGGGAGCTGTTTTTT TRBJ2-2 NA TRBD2 TRBV3-1
CASSYQGQPYGYTF TGTGCCAGCAGTTACCAGGGACAGCCATATGGCTACACCTTC TRBJ1-2 few TRBD1 TRBV6-6
CASSLLRGKAFF TGTGCCAGCAGTTTACTCAGGGGGAAAGCTTTCTTT TRBJ1-1 many TRBD1 TRBV27
CASSVVGETQYF TGTGCCAGCAGCGTAGTTGGAGAGACCCAGTACTTC TRBJ2-5 many NA TRBV9
CASHTLQNLGLPYEQYF TGTGCCAGCCATACACTCCAGAATCTGGGGTTACCCTACGAGCAGTACTTC TRBJ2-7 NA NA TRBV27
CASSLTETGNQPQHF TGTGCCAGCAGCCTGACTGAAACGGGCAATCAGCCCCAGCATTTT TRBJ1-5 NA NA TRBV7-9
CASSLGQREVGYTF TGTGCCAGCAGCTTGGGACAGAGAGAAGTCGGCTACACCTTC TRBJ1-2 many NA TRBV5-8
CASSVDGTGDTQYF TGTGCCAGCAGCGTAGACGGGACGGGGGATACGCAGTATTTT TRBJ2-3 many NA TRBV9
CASSQGLAAYNEQFF TGTGCCAGCAGCCAGGGACTAGCGGCTTACAATGAGCAGTTCTTC TRBJ2-1 NA TRBD2 TRBV3-1
CASSQPGQIYF TGTGCCAGCAGTCAGCCGGGACAGATCTACTTC TRBJ2-7 many TRBD1 TRBV28
CASSIKQRQQYNEQFF TGTGCCAGTAGTATAAAACAACGACAACAATACAATGAGCAGTTCTTC TRBJ2-1 few NA TRBV19
CASSLRGQLNNEQFF TGCGCCAGCAGCTTGCGGGGACAGTTAAACAATGAGCAGTTCTTC TRBJ2-1 few TRBD1 TRBV5-1
CSVQASGSSYNEQFF TGCAGCGTACAGGCTAGCGGGAGCTCCTACAATGAGCAGTTCTTC TRBJ2-1 many TRBD2 TRBV29-1
CASSPGGGDTGELFF TGCGCCAGCAGCCCCGGGGGGGGAGACACCGGGGAGCTGTTTTTT TRBJ2-2 NA TRBD2 TRBV5-1
CSALFVKGAGGYTF TGCAGTGCTCTCTTCGTAAAGGGGGCAGGGGGCTACACCTTC TRBJ1-2 many TRBD1 TRBV20-1
CSVRGGSGNTIYF TGCAGCGTCCGTGGGGGCTCTGGAAACACCATATATTTT TRBJ1-3 few NA TRBV29-1
CASSRSSGKNTGELFF TGTGCCAGTAGTAGATCCAGCGGGAAGAACACCGGGGAGCTGTTTTTT TRBJ2-2 NA TRBD2 TRBV19
CASSPTSGLLNEQFF TGTGCCAGCAGCCCTACTAGCGGCCTGTTGAATGAGCAGTTCTTC TRBJ2-1 many TRBD2 TRBV7-3
CASSNPFESTGELFF TGCGCCAGCAGCAACCCTTTTGAGAGCACCGGGGAGCTGTTTTTT TRBJ2-2 few NA TRBV5-1
CASSPTGETYGYTF TGTGCCAGCAGCCCGACAGGGGAGACCTATGGCTACACCTTC TRBJ1-2 NA TRBD1 TRBV11-3
CSALSPGGRGNTIYF TGCAGTGCCCTCTCTCCGGGCGGGAGAGGAAACACCATATATTTT TRBJ1-3 few NA TRBV20-1
CASGPVEQGYQPQHF TGTGCCAGTGGCCCGGTTGAGCAGGGTTATCAGCCCCAGCATTTT TRBJ1-5 few NA TRBV19
CSAGRLASTDTQYF TGCAGTGCTGGCCGACTAGCTAGCACAGATACGCAGTATTTT TRBJ2-3 NA TRBD2 TRBV20-1
CASSGRGLVNQPQHF TGTGCCAGCAGCGGGAGGGGTCTCGTAAATCAGCCCCAGCATTTT TRBJ1-5 many NA TRBV9
CASSLDLAAPYGYTF TGTGCCAGCAGCTTAGATCTAGCAGCCCCTTATGGCTACACCTTC TRBJ1-2 once NA TRBV11-2
CASSQGTAKTYNSPLHF TGCGCCAGCAGCCAAGGGACGGCCAAGACTTATAATTCACCCCTCCACTTT TRBJ1-6 NA NA TRBV4-1
CASRPRRYYEQYF TGTGCCAGCAGGCCACGTCGGTACTACGAGCAGTACTTC TRBJ2-7 few NA TRBV6-1